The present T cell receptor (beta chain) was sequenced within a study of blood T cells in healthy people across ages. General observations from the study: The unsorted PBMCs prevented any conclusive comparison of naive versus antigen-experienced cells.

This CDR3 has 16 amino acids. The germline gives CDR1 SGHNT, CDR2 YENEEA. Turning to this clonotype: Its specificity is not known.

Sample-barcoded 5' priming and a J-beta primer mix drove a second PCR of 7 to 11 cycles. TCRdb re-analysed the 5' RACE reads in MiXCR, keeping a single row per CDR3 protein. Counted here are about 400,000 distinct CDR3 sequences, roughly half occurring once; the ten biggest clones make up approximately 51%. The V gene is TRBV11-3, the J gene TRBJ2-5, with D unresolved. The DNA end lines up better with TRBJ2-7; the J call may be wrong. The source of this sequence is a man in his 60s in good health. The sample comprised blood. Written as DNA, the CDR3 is TGTGCCAGCAGCTTAGTAAACTCTCCCTGGGTCTACGAGCAGTACTTC. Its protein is CASSLVNSPWVYEQYF.